A selection of T cell receptor beta chains follows, all from one sample in a study of human T cells and chemical hapten exposure. Each CDR3 protein gets one entry after TCRdb re-called the RACE reads with MiXCR. Found here are about 100,000 distinct CDR3 sequences, around 10% of them singletons; the top ten hold 3.2%. The sequences come from whole blood, collected in connection with sensitization to the hapten diphenylcyclopropenone (DPC). The receptors originated from a middle-aged woman with alopecia areata. Some clones in this sample may be carry-over from other donors' samples. The CDR3 runs from the conserved cysteine through the conserved F or W. A D gene is named only where the DNA matches it firmly. Size is stated for part of the rows, as once, few or many counts, or as a class when the clone is expanded.

V gene: TRBV30; clone size: many; D gene: -; J gene: TRBJ1-1; CDR3 DNA: TGTGCCTGGACTACGGCGGGCACTGAAGCTTTCTTT; CDR3 protein: CAWTTAGTEAFF
V gene: TRBV12-3/TRBV12-4; clone size: few; D gene: TRBD2; J gene: TRBJ2-1; CDR3 DNA: TGTGCCAGCAGTTTAGCGAGGACTAGCATAAACAATGAGCAGTTCTTC; CDR3 protein: CASSLARTSINNEQFF
V gene: TRBV5-1; clone size: few; D gene: -; J gene: TRBJ2-5; CDR3 DNA: TGCGCCAGCAGCTTGTTGGCGGGAACCCAAGAGACCCAGTACTTC; CDR3 protein: CASSLLAGTQETQYF
V gene: TRBV29-1; clone size: -; D gene: -; J gene: TRBJ2-7; CDR3 DNA: TGCAGCGTTGTGATGGGTGGAACCTACGAGCAGTACTTC; CDR3 protein: CSVVMGGTYEQYF
V gene: TRBV20-1; clone size: many; D gene: TRBD1; J gene: TRBJ2-1; CDR3 DNA: TGCAGTGCTAGAGATTTGCAGGGGGCTTACAATGAGCAGTTCTTC; CDR3 protein: CSARDLQGAYNEQFF
V gene: TRBV6-1; clone size: few; D gene: -; J gene: TRBJ1-5; CDR3 DNA: TGTGCCAGCAGTGAACTCGGCAGGCGGGTTCAGCCCCAGCATTTT; CDR3 protein: CASSELGRRVQPQHF
V gene: TRBV18; clone size: many; D gene: TRBD2; J gene: TRBJ2-1; CDR3 DNA: TGTGCCAGCTCACCACCGAGCGGGAGGGCCCAAGGTGAGCAGTTCTTC; CDR3 protein: CASSPPSGRAQGEQFF
V gene: TRBV3-1; clone size: -; D gene: -; J gene: TRBJ2-5; CDR3 DNA: TGTGCCAGCAGCCAAGGGTCGCTGGGGGAGACCCAGTACTTC; CDR3 protein: CASSQGSLGETQYF
V gene: TRBV6-5; clone size: many; D gene: TRBD1; J gene: TRBJ2-5; CDR3 DNA: TGTGCCAGCAGCCCAACAGGGGGCGCCCCGTCGGTAGAGACCCAGTACTTC; CDR3 protein: CASSPTGGAPSVETQYF
V gene: TRBV6-5; clone size: -; D gene: -; J gene: TRBJ2-7; CDR3 DNA: TGTGCCAGCCACTGGGGGGACATAGGCGAGCAGTACTTC; CDR3 protein: CASHWGDIGEQYF
V gene: TRBV28; clone size: few; D gene: TRBD2; J gene: TRBJ2-7; CDR3 DNA: TGTGCCAGCAGTTTGGGGCGGGAGCTGGACGAGCAGTACTTC; CDR3 protein: CASSLGRELDEQYF
V gene: TRBV7-2; clone size: many; D gene: TRBD1; J gene: TRBJ1-1; CDR3 DNA: TGTGCCAGCAGCCGCCGACAGGGGAGCGCTGAAGCTTTCTTT; CDR3 protein: CASSRRQGSAEAFF
V gene: TRBV6-1; clone size: many; D gene: TRBD1; J gene: TRBJ2-1; CDR3 DNA: TGTGCCAGCAGAGGGACAGCTAGTCGCTCCTACAATGAGCAGTTCTTC; CDR3 protein: CASRGTASRSYNEQFF
V gene: TRBV20-1; clone size: -; D gene: TRBD1; J gene: TRBJ1-5; CDR3 DNA: TGCAGTGCAGAGCGGACAGGGGGCAATCAGCCCCAGCATTTT; CDR3 protein: CSAERTGGNQPQHF
V gene: TRBV7-9; clone size: -; D gene: TRBD2; J gene: TRBJ2-7; CDR3 DNA: TGTGCCAGCAGCTCGGCCCAGCGGCTAGCGGAGTACGAGCAGTACTTC; CDR3 protein: CASSSAQRLAEYEQYF
V gene: TRBV6-2/TRBV6-3; clone size: many; D gene: -; J gene: TRBJ1-2; CDR3 DNA: TGTGCCAGCAGTTCGGTGGACTATGGCTACACCTTC; CDR3 protein: CASSSVDYGYTF
V gene: TRBV20-1; clone size: many; D gene: -; J gene: TRBJ2-5; CDR3 DNA: TGCAGTGCTAGAGTTGGGGACCAGTACTTC; CDR3 protein: CSARVGDQYF
V gene: TRBV6-6; clone size: many; D gene: TRBD2; J gene: TRBJ2-7; CDR3 DNA: TGTGCCAGCAACCGGGAGGGGTTATACGAGCAGTACTTC; CDR3 protein: CASNREGLYEQYF
V gene: TRBV21-1; clone size: many; D gene: -; J gene: TRBJ1-3; CDR3 DNA: TGTGCCAGCAGCAAATTACCTGGTTGGCCTGTTGGAAAGTTCGGAAACACCATATATTTT; CDR3 protein: CASSKLPGWPVGKFGNTIYF
V gene: TRBV6-2/TRBV6-3; clone size: many; D gene: TRBD2; J gene: TRBJ2-1; CDR3 DNA: TGTGCCAGCAAAAAGGCGGCTAGCGGGAATAATGAGCAGTTCTTC; CDR3 protein: CASKKAASGNNEQFF
V gene: TRBV28; clone size: many; D gene: -; J gene: TRBJ2-7; CDR3 DNA: TGTGCCAGCACCTCTCCAACTGGGGGCAGAAGCTACGAGCAGTACTTC; CDR3 protein: CASTSPTGGRSYEQYF
V gene: TRBV9; clone size: few; D gene: -; J gene: TRBJ1-3; CDR3 DNA: TGTGCCAGCAGGGGAGGGTCTGGAAACACCATATATTTT; CDR3 protein: CASRGGSGNTIYF
V gene: TRBV11-2; clone size: many; D gene: -; J gene: TRBJ2-1; CDR3 DNA: TGTGCCAGCAGCTTAGGGGGCGCCGGCTTCGATGAGCAGTTCTTC; CDR3 protein: CASSLGGAGFDEQFF
V gene: TRBV7-9; clone size: -; D gene: TRBD1; J gene: TRBJ1-1; CDR3 DNA: TGTGCCAGCAGCTTGGGACAGGTTACTTCTGAAGCTTTCTTT; CDR3 protein: CASSLGQVTSEAFF
V gene: TRBV6-2/TRBV6-3; clone size: few; D gene: -; J gene: TRBJ1-3; CDR3 DNA: TGTGCCAGCAGTTACCCGAGACGGCTGAGCTCTGGAAACACCATATATTTT; CDR3 protein: CASSYPRRLSSGNTIYF
V gene: TRBV28; clone size: few; D gene: -; J gene: TRBJ1-5; CDR3 DNA: TGTGCCAGCATATCGGGAAGTCAGCCCCAGCATTTT; CDR3 protein: CASISGSQPQHF
V gene: TRBV30; clone size: many; D gene: TRBD1; J gene: TRBJ1-5; CDR3 DNA: TGTGCCTGGGAAGGACAGGCGGGTCAGCCCCAGCATTTT; CDR3 protein: CAWEGQAGQPQHF
V gene: TRBV9; clone size: few; D gene: TRBD1; J gene: TRBJ1-4; CDR3 DNA: TGTGCCAGCGGGACAGGGGCTGCAACTAATGAAAAACTGTTTTTT; CDR3 protein: CASGTGAATNEKLFF
V gene: TRBV3-1; clone size: many; D gene: -; J gene: TRBJ2-5; CDR3 DNA: TGTGCCAGCAGCCAAGGTCCCCTCCAAGAGACCCAGTACTTC; CDR3 protein: CASSQGPLQETQYF
V gene: TRBV12-3/TRBV12-4; clone size: many; D gene: -; J gene: TRBJ2-5; CDR3 DNA: TGTGCCAGCAGTTTGAGTACACGGCGGGAAGAGACCCAGTACTTC; CDR3 protein: CASSLSTRREETQYF
V gene: TRBV20-1; clone size: -; D gene: -; J gene: TRBJ2-3; CDR3 DNA: TGCAGTGCTAGGCTGGTAGTCACAGATACGCAGTATTTT; CDR3 protein: CSARLVVTDTQYF
V gene: TRBV7-6; clone size: -; D gene: -; J gene: TRBJ2-1; CDR3 DNA: TGTGCCAGCAGCCCCGGACTCACTTCCTACAATGAGCAGTTCTTC; CDR3 protein: CASSPGLTSYNEQFF
V gene: TRBV5-1; clone size: few; D gene: -; J gene: TRBJ1-1; CDR3 DNA: TGCGCCAGCAGTTTCCTGGACAGGAACACTGAAGCTTTCTTT; CDR3 protein: CASSFLDRNTEAFF
V gene: TRBV18; clone size: few; D gene: TRBD1; J gene: TRBJ1-1; CDR3 DNA: TGTGCCAGCTCACCCAACAGGGGAACATCGGATGAAGCTTTCTTT; CDR3 protein: CASSPNRGTSDEAFF
V gene: TRBV19; clone size: few; D gene: -; J gene: TRBJ2-7; CDR3 DNA: TGTGCCAGTAGTATAAATTTCCCCCGGACAGACGAGCAGTACTTC; CDR3 protein: CASSINFPRTDEQYF
V gene: TRBV13; clone size: few; D gene: TRBD2; J gene: TRBJ2-1; CDR3 DNA: TGTGCCAGCAGCTTGGGTCAGGCTAGCGGGAGTTGGCCCTTGGATGAGCAGTTCTTC; CDR3 protein: CASSLGQASGSWPLDEQFF
V gene: TRBV30; clone size: many; D gene: -; J gene: TRBJ1-5; CDR3 DNA: TGTGCCTGGAGTGGCCTAGGATGGAATCAGCCCCAGCATTTT; CDR3 protein: CAWSGLGWNQPQHF
V gene: TRBV11-3; clone size: -; D gene: TRBD1; J gene: TRBJ2-7; CDR3 DNA: TGTGCCAGCAGACCAGGACAGGGGAGCGAGCAGTACTTC; CDR3 protein: CASRPGQGSEQYF
V gene: TRBV29-1; clone size: few; D gene: -; J gene: TRBJ2-2; CDR3 DNA: TGCAGCGTTGTCCCGATGTGGGGGAGTGCCACCGGGGAGCTGTTTTTT; CDR3 protein: CSVVPMWGSATGELFF